Below are 12 T cell receptor beta chains sequenced from a single sample in a study of blood T cell repertoires in COVID-19. The repertoire was sequenced with immunoSEQ multiplex PCR; TCRdb's copy has only in-frame clones and lacks some. The sample has about 99,000 clones, about 80% seen once. The source material was peripheral blood. These receptors were taken from an elderly woman with active or convalescent COVID-19.

This rearrangement joins TRBV5-1 to TRBJ2-7, with 11 bases lining up with TRBD2. The CDR3 consists of 16 residues. V dropped 4 bases and J dropped 7; count of bases not matched to a gene: 13. Germline-derived CDR1 and CDR2 are SGHRS and YFSETQ. The CDR3 DNA reads as TGCGCCAGCAGCATAGGGACTAGCGGAACTACTAGTGAGCAGTACTTC. Its protein product is CASSIGTSGTTSEQYF.

The sample holds many counts of this clone. This sample also contains other DNA sequences that code for the same CDR3. This rearrangement joins TRBV9 to TRBJ2-5; TRBD2 is a possible D gene (5 bases). Germline CDR1 SGDLS, CDR2 YYNGEE. The CDR3 has 13 amino acids. V gave up 1 base and J gave up 2 bases, with 6 bases separating them. The CDR3 nucleotides read TGTGCCAGCAGCGTAACGGGACAAGAGACCCAGTACTTC. Protein product: CASSVTGQETQYF. Full variable domain (remainder filled in from reference TRBV9 and TRBJ2-5): DSGVTQTPKHLITATGQRVTLRCSPRSGDLSVYWYQQSLDQGLQFLIQYYNGEERAKGNILERFSAQQFPDLHSELNLSSLELGDSALYFCASSVTGQETQYFGPGTRLLVL.

This clone was seen a single time. The chain is built from TRBV7-9 and TRBJ1-6; 8 nucleotides match TRBD1. Trimming removed 5 bases from V and 9 bases from J; junction bases left unmatched: 6. The CDR3 totals 14 residues. Germline CDR1 SEHNR, CDR2 FQNEAQ (reference sequence). The CDR3 loop reads CASSQEGQGSPLHF. The CDR3 DNA reads TGTGCCAGCAGCCAAGAAGGACAGGGTTCACCCCTCCACTTT.

The sample holds one count of this clone. The chain uses TRBV29-1 and TRBJ1-1; TRBD1 matches at 8 bases. Germline V gene data show CDR1 as SQVTM and CDR2 as ANQGSEA. The CDR3 extends over 14 amino acids. V was pared by 5 bases and J by 1 base, with 6 bases of the junction left unmatched. CDR3 DNA: TGCAGCGTTATGGGACAGGCGAAGAACACTGAAGCTTTCTTT. It is translated as CSVMGQAKNTEAFF.

The V call is TRBV11-1, the J call TRBJ2-7; 10 bases match TRBD2. This CDR3 region has 14 residues. Germline CDR1 and CDR2: SGHAT and FQDESV (reference sequence). Trimming took 2 bases from V and 5 from J; bases not matched to a gene: 3. The CDR3 is CASSLQAGGHEQYF. In DNA, the CDR3 is TGTGCCAGCAGCTTACAAGCGGGAGGGCACGAGCAGTACTTC.

V and J are TRBV4-1 and TRBJ2-7; TRBD1 matches 9 bases. The CDR3 has 16 amino acids. V lost 2 bases, J lost 2 bases, and 7 bases stayed unmatched. CDR1 and CDR2 from the germline V gene are MGHRA and YSYEKL. This CDR3 is CASSQIPGQGTYEQYF. The CDR3 nucleotides are TGCGCCAGCAGCCAAATACCGGGACAGGGTACCTACGAGCAGTACTTC.

This clone has just a few counts. The V and J genes are TRBV9 and TRBJ1-2; 9 nucleotides align to TRBD1. Germline V lookup: CDR1 SGDLS, CDR2 YYNGEE. This CDR3 comprises 14 residues. The V gene end was trimmed by 3 bases and the J gene end by 3 bases; junction bases not matched to a gene: 3. The CDR3 DNA follows: TGTGCCAGCAGCGGCGGGACAGGGCACTATGGCTACACCTTC. Translating it yields CASSGGTGHYGYTF.

This clone is a singleton in its sample. V and J are TRBV27 and TRBJ2-2; 7 bases fit TRBD1. The CDR3 sequence is 16 residues long. V lost 1 base and J lost 4; bases outside the gene matches: 6. Germline V gene sequence: CDR1 MNHEY, CDR2 SMNVEV (reference sequence). The CDR3 DNA sequence: TGTGCCAGCAGTTTATGGGCAGGGGGTTTCACCGGGGAGCTGTTTTTT. Translation gives CASSLWAGGFTGELFF.

This sequence joins TRBV6-5 and TRBJ2-3, with D perhaps matching TRBD1 (5 bases). Germline V lookup: CDR1 MNHEY, CDR2 SVGAGI. There are 12 residues in the CDR3. Between the trimmed V and J ends, which lost 6 bases and 6 bases, there was a span of 10 bases. DNA for the CDR3: TGTGCCAGCAGGGGGCCCGGGGATACGCAGTATTTT. Translation gives CASRGPGDTQYF.

This clone occurred once. The rearrangement joins TRBV19 to TRBJ1-2; 9 nucleotides match TRBD1. Germline CDR1 reads LNHDA; CDR2 reads SQIVND (reference sequence). V was clipped by 6 bases and J by 5 bases; unmatched bases: 7. The CDR3 runs 14 residues. In nucleotides, the CDR3 is TGTGCCAGTAGGGAACAGGGGGCGAATTATGGCTACACCTTC. As protein: CASREQGANYGYTF.

J is TRBJ2-3 and V is TRBV28; 8 nucleotides match TRBD2. The CDR3 consists of 17 residues. CDR1 is MDHEN and CDR2 is SYDVKM in the germline V gene. The junction had 10 bases not matched to a gene; V was cut back by 2 bases and J by 3 bases. CDR3 nucleotides: TGTGCCAGCAGTTTAGGAAGGACTAGCATAGATACAGATACGCAGTATTTT. Its protein is CASSLGRTSIDTDTQYF.

The V and J genes are TRBV6-5 and TRBJ1-5, with 8 bases that match TRBD1. V lost 6 bases, J lost 3 bases, and 4 bases stayed unmatched. CDR3 length equals 14 residues. Germline V lookup: CDR1 MNHEY, CDR2 SVGAGI. As DNA, the CDR3 is TGTGCCAGCAGCCCGGGACAGGTCAATCAGCCCCAGCATTTT. Amino acid sequence: CASSPGQVNQPQHF.